This T cell receptor (beta chain) was sequenced during a study of T cell responses to AZD1222 COVID-19 vaccine. Whole-study context: Pooled samples include second doses given at about 4 or 12 weeks. Whole-study results and caveats: CD4 TCRs associated with vaccination spanned spike, dominating at 160-218 and 743-854. As reported, nearly half of all spike-specific TCRs target variant regions that are unmutated. Donors skewed white British and female; clonal diversity was possibly underestimated.

About this clone: No antigen is known for it.

V was pared by 2 bases and J by 5 bases, with 10 bases between. Per the germline V gene, CDR1 is SNHLY and CDR2 is FYNNEI. The CDR3 length is 14 residues. The protocol was immunoSEQ multiplex PCR, while the TCRdb copy is restricted to in-frame clones and leaves out a portion. The sample consists of around 76,000 clones, 84% of them appearing once. This chain joins TRBV2 and TRBJ2-4, with TRBD1 as a possible D gene (5 bases). Here the sequenced sample was peripheral blood, taken on day 0 of AZD1222 vaccination. This receptor was taken from an adult in good health. The chain's CDR3 is CASSEQGWENIQYF. CDR3 DNA: TGTGCCAGCAGTGAACAGGGCTGGGAAAACATTCAGTACTTC.